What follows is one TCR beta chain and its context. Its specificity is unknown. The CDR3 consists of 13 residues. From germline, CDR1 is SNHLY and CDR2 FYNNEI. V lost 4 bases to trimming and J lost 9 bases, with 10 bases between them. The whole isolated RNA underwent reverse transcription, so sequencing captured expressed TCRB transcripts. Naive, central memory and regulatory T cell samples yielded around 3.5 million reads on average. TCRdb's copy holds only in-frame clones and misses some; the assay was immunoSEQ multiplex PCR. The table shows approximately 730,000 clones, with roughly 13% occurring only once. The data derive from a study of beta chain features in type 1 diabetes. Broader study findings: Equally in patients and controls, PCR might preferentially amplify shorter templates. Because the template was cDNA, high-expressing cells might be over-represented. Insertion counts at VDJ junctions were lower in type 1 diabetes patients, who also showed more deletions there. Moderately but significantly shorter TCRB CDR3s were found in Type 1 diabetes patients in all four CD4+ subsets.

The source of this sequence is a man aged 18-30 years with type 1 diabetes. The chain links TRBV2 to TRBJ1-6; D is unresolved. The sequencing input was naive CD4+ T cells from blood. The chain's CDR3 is CASSGSVGSPLHF. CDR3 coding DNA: TGTGCCAGCAGTGGATCGGTGGGTTCACCCCTCCACTTT.